This TCR beta chain was obtained from a study of blood T cell repertoires in COVID-19. Looking at the study overall: Both acute and convalescent COVID-19 samples were obtained from the United States, Italy and Spain. From T cells, B-cell-depleted T cells, or PBMCs came the material, which was cDNA or gDNA.

Original methodology: Amplification from reference gene primers served as the basis for estimated nucleated cell counts. Clones were read by immunoSEQ multiplex PCR, and TCRdb kept only the in-frame ones, dropping some. The DNA was the basis for D and trimming; V, J and clone size are from that table. The sample has about 71,000 clones, more than 75% seen once; the top ten hold roughly 13%. The CDR3 contains 13 residues. V lost 6 bases to trimming and J lost 4 bases; unmatched junction nucleotides: 5. Germline V gene data show CDR1 as MNHEY and CDR2 as SVGAGI. The chain uses TRBV6-5 and TRBJ2-5, with 7 bases lining up with TRBD2. The sequenced sample was peripheral blood. The receptor was isolated from a woman over 75 with acute or convalescent COVID-19. CDR3 in amino acids: CASSPGLVETQYF. CDR3 nucleotide sequence: TGTGCCAGCAGCCCCGGACTAGTAGAGACCCAGTACTTC.